Sequencing of this TCR beta chain was carried out in a study of shared clonotypes between healthy human individuals. Between the trimmed V and J ends, which lost 6 bases and 7 bases, there was a span of 21 bases. This CDR3 comprises 15 residues. Germline loops: CDR1 SNHLY, CDR2 FYNNEI. Overall study findings and caveats: Around 5% was the fraction of naive CD4 clonotypes found shared across a handful of donors. Limited genetic and exposure-history diversity came from having few donors.

The table came from immunoSEQ multiplex PCR; TCRdb's copy has only in-frame clones and leaves some out. The sample holds over a million clones, around 78% seen once. A word on this clone: Its antigen is not known.

Memory CD4+ cells were the fraction left after CD45RA+ naive selection. The sequenced material came from memory CD4+ T cells from PBMCs. The subset: CD45RA-negative fraction. The sequence was obtained from a man between 18 and 29 years old in good health. Some clones in this sample may be carry-over from other donors' samples. The chain has TRBV2 and TRBJ1-2, with D possibly being TRBD1 (6 bases). The CDR3: CASRSFLGGPSGYTF. CDR3 DNA sequence: TGTGCCAGCAGGTCCTTTCTGGGGGGCCCTAGTGGCTACACCTTC.